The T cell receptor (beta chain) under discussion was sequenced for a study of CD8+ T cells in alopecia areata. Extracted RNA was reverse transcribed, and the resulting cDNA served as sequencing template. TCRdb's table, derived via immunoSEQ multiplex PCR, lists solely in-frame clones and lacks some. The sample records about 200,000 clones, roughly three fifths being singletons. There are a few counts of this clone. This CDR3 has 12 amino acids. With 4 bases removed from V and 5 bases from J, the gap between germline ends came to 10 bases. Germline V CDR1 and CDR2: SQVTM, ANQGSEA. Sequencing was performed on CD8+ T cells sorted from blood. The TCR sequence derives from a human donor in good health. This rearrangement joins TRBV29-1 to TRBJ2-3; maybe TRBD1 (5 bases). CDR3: CSVGAGQDTQYF. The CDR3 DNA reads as TGCAGCGTTGGGGCAGGGCAAGATACGCAGTATTTT.